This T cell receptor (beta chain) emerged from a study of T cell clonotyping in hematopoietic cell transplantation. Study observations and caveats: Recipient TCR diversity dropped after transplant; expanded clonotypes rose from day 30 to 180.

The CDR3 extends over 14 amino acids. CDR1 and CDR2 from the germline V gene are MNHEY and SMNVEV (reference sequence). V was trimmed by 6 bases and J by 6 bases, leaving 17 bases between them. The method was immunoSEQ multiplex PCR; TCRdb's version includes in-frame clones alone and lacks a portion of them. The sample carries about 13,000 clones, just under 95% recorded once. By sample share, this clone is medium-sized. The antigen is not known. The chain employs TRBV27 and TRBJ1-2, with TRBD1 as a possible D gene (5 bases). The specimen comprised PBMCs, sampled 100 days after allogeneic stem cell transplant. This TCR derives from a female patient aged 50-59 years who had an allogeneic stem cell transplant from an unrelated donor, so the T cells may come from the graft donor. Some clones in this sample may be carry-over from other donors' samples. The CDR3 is CASSRLDRQNGYTF. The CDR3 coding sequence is TGTGCCAGCAGCCGACTCGACAGACAGAATGGCTACACCTTC.